This is a list of T cell receptor beta chains from one sample in a study of cytomegalovirus exposure and HLA in healthy donors. TCRdb's table, derived via immunoSEQ multiplex PCR, lists solely in-frame clones and lacks some. The table shows about 160,000 clones, with over 80% occurring only once. Material: PBMCs. The receptors derive from a woman between 18 and 29 years old in good health and CMV-seronegative. The CDR3 runs from the conserved cysteine through the conserved F or W. The D gene is left open where the match is weak. The size entry is marked missing in some rows and otherwise reads once, few, many or a size class.

j_gene | v_gene | abundance | d_gene | CDR3nt | CDR3aa
TRBJ2-3 | TRBV29-1 | . | TRBD2 | TGCAGCGTTGATAGTCTGGCTAGCGGGGGACCTAGCACAGATACGCAGTATTTT | CSVDSLASGGPSTDTQYF
TRBJ1-2 | TRBV5-1 | few | TRBD1 | TGCGCCAGCAGCTTACAGGGGGGCTATGGCTACACCTTC | CASSLQGGYGYTF
TRBJ1-5 | TRBV6-1 | . | . | TGTGCCAGCAGCGACAGAGAAAATCAGCCCCAGCATTTT | CASSDRENQPQHF
TRBJ2-3 | TRBV9 | . | TRBD1 | TGTGCCAGCAGCGACAGGACAGGGGGTGGGGATACGCAGTATTTT | CASSDRTGGGDTQYF
TRBJ2-5 | TRBV2 | . | . | TGTGCCAGCAGTGACCACACAACCCACTTCAACAGCCTGGAAGAGACCCAGTACTTC | CASSDHTTHFNSLEETQYF
TRBJ2-7 | TRBV11-2 | . | . | TGTGCCAGCAGCCCGACCGGGTGGGAGCAGTACTTC | CASSPTGWEQYF
TRBJ2-3 | TRBV11-1 | . | . | TGTGCCAGCAGCTTATGGGCCGGCGCGGATACGCAGTATTTT | CASSLWAGADTQYF
TRBJ1-1 | TRBV19 | . | TRBD1 | TGTGCCAGTAGTATACTCTCGACAGGGACAAACACTGAAGCTTTCTTT | CASSILSTGTNTEAFF
TRBJ1-5 | TRBV18 | . | . | TGTGCCAGCTCACGAGGGACTGTCTATAGCAATCAGCCCCAGCATTTT | CASSRGTVYSNQPQHF
TRBJ1-5 | TRBV30 | once | . | TGTGCCTGGAGTGTGTCAAATAGCAATCAGCCCCAGCATTTT | CAWSVSNSNQPQHF
TRBJ2-1 | TRBV13 | . | . | TGTGCCAGCAGCCTTCAAGGGGATGAGCAGTTCTTC | CASSLQGDEQFF
TRBJ1-2 | TRBV6-5 | . | . | TGTGCCAGCACGGCAGGGATCTATGGCTACACCTTC | CASTAGIYGYTF
TRBJ2-5 | TRBV5-1 | . | . | TGCGCCAGTACCGGGGACACGCGACAAGAGACCCAGTACTTC | CASTGDTRQETQYF
TRBJ2-1 | TRBV6-1 | . | . | TGTGCCAGCAGTCCGTACAATGAGCAGTTCTTC | CASSPYNEQFF
TRBJ2-7 | TRBV27 | . | . | TGTGCCAGCAGTTCCCGGCGGCGCAACTCATCCTACGAGCAGTACTTC | CASSSRRRNSSYEQYF
TRBJ2-5 | TRBV5-1 | . | . | TGCGCCAGCAGCTTGGTGGCAGGGGAGCGGACCCAGTACTTC | CASSLVAGERTQYF
TRBJ1-5 | TRBV7-8 | . | . | TGTGCCAGCAGCCGAACCGCAGGGGGCAATCAGCCCCAGCATTTT | CASSRTAGGNQPQHF
TRBJ2-2 | TRBV14 | . | . | TGTGCCAGCAGCCAACCCTTGGAGACCCGAGAGCTGTTTTTT | CASSQPLETRELFF
TRBJ2-7 | TRBV18 | . | TRBD1 | TGTGCCAGCTCACCTAAAACAGGGGGCTACGAGCAGTACTTC | CASSPKTGGYEQYF
TRBJ1-1 | TRBV10-2 | . | TRBD1 | TGCGCCAGCAGTGAGCAGGGGGGCACTGAAGCTTTCTTT | CASSEQGGTEAFF
TRBJ2-5 | TRBV7-8 | . | . | TGTGCCAGCAGCGCCGACTGGCAAGAGACCCAGTACTTC | CASSADWQETQYF
TRBJ2-2 | TRBV7-8 | once | . | TGTGCCAGCAGCCCCTTGTCGGGGACTGGGGAGCTGTTTTTT | CASSPLSGTGELFF
TRBJ2-2 | TRBV2 | . | . | TGTGCCAGCAGTGAAAGGGGCCTCCGCCCAAACACCGGGGAGCTGTTTTTT | CASSERGLRPNTGELFF
TRBJ2-2 | TRBV2 | . | . | TGTGCCAGCAGGATGCAAGCTAGTCCCGGGGAGCTGTTTTTT | CASRMQASPGELFF
TRBJ2-5 | TRBV7-9 | . | . | TGTGCCAGCAGCTATCTGGAGACCCAGTACTTC | CASSYLETQYF